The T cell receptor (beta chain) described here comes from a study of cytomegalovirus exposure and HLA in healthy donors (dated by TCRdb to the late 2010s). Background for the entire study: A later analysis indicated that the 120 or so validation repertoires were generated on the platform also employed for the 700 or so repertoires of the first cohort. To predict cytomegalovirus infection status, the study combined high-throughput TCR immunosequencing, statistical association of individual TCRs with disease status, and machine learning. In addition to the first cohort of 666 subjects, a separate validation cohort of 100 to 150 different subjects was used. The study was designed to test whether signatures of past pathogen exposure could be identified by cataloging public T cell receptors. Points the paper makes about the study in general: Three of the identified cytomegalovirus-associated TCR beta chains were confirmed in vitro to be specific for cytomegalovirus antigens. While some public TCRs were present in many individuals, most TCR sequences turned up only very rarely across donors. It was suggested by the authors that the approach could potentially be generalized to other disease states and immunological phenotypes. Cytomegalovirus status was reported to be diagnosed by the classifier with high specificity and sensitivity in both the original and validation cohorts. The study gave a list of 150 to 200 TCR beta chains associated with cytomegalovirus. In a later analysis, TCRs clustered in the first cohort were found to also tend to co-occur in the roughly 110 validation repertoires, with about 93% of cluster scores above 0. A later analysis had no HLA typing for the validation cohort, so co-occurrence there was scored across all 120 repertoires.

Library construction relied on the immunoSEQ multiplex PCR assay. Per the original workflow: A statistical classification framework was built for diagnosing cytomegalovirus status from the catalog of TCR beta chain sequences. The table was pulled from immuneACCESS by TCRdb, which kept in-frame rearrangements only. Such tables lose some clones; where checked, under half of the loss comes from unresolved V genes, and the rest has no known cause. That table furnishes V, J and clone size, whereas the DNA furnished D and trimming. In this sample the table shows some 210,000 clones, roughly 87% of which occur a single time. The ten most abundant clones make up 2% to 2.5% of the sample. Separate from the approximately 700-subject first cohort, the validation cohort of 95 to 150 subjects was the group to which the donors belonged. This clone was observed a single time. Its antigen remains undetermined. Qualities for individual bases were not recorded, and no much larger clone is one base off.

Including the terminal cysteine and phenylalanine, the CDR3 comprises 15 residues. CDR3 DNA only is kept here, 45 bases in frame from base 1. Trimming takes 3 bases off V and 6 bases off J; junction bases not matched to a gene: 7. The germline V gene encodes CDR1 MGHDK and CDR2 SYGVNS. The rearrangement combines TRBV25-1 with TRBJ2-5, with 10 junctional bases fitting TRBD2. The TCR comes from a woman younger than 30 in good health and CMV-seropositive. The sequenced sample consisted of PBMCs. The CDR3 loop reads CASSDLLAGVQTQYF. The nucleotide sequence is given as TGTGCCAGCAGTGATTTGCTAGCGGGAGTTCAGACCCAGTACTTC.